The clone carrying this T cell receptor (beta chain) was detected a few times. The antigen is unknown. V gave up 6 bases and J gave up 6 bases; unmatched junction bases: 3. This CDR3 is built from 14 residues. The germline V gene encodes CDR1 MNHEY and CDR2 SMNVEV (reference sequence). The data stem from a study of OX40 agonist ivuxolimab in advanced cancers. Profiled with immunoSEQ multiplex PCR; TCRdb holds only in-frame clones, not every one. The data show over 20,000 clones, with around 75% seen just once and about 30% held by the top ten. The study's findings and limits: Clonal expansion from baseline to week 6 occurred in both CD4+ and CD8+ T cells.

With baseline, cycle 4 day 1, and cycle 7 day 1 as timepoints, blood was sampled. The source material was CD4+ or CD8+ T cells sorted from blood, sampled in a trial of the OX40 agonist ivuxolimab. The clonotype comes from an adult with an advanced solid tumor such as melanoma, head and neck, liver or kidney cancer. The V call is TRBV27, the J call TRBJ2-7; TRBD2 agrees at 15 bases. The CDR3 protein is CASSPGLAGGEQYF. DNA for the CDR3: TGTGCCAGCAGCCCGGGACTAGCGGGAGGCGAGCAGTACTTC.